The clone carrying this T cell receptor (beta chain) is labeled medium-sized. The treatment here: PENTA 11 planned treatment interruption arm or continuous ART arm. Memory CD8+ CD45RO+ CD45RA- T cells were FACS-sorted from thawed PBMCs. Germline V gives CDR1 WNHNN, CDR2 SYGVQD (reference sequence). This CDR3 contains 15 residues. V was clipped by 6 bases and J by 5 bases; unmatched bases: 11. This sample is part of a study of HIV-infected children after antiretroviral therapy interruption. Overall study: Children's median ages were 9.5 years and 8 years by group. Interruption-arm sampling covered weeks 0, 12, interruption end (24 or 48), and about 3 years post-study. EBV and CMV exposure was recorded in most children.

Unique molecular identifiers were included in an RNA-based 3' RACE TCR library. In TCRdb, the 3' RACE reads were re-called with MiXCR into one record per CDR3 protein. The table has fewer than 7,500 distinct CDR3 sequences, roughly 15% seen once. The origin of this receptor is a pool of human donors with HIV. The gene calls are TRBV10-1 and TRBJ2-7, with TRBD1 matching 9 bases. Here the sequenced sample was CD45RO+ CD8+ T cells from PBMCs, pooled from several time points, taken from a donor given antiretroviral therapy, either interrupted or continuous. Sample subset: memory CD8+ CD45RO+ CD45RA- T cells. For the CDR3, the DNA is TGCGCCAGCAGCTCGGGACAGGGTGATATCCACGAGCAGTACTTC. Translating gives CASSSGQGDIHEQYF.